This TCR beta chain originates from a study of blood T cell repertoires in COVID-19. Study-wide context: Acute-phase and convalescent COVID-19 samples originated in the United States, Italy and Spain.

Sequencing was performed with immunoSEQ multiplex PCR; in TCRdb, only in-frame clones are kept and a portion is missing. The sample holds about 82,000 clones; just under 80% are singletons and the top ten take about a third. The germline CDR1 and CDR2 sequences are LGHDT and YNNKEL (reference sequence). J lost 7 bases, V lost 3 bases, and 3 bases had no gene match. The CDR3 is 15 amino acids. It was during active infection that Seattle patients were enrolled and then longitudinally followed. This clonotype originated in a man in his 60s with COVID-19, enrolled during active disease. The V gene is TRBV3-1 (or the pseudogene TRBV3-2), the J gene TRBJ1-6; 10 bases are a match to TRBD1. Material: peripheral blood. The CDR3 spells CASSQGQGKNSPLHF. CDR3 bases: TGTGCCAGCAGCCAGGGACAGGGGAAGAATTCACCCCTCCACTTT.